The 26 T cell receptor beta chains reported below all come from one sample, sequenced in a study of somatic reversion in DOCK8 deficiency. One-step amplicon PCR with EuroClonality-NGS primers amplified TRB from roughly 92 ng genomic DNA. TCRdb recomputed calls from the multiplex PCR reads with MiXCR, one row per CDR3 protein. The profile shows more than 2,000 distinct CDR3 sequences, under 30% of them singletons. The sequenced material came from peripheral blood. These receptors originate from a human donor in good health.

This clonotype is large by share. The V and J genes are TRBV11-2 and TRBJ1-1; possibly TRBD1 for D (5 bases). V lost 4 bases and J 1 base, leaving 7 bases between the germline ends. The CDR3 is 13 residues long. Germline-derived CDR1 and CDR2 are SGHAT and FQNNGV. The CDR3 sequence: CASSWGRNTEAFF. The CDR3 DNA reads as TGTGCCAGCAGCTGGGGCAGGAACACTGAAGCTTTCTTT.

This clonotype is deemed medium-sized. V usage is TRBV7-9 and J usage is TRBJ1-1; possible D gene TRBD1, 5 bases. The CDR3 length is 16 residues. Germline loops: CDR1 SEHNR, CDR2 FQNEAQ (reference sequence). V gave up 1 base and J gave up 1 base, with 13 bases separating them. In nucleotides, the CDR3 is TGTGCCAGCAGCTTAGGGGGCCGGCAGACGAACACTGAAGCTTTCTTT. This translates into CASSLGGRQTNTEAFF.

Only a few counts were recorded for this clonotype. The CDR3 DNA reads as TGTGCCAGCAGCCCTAGGGACAGGGCGTTCGAGCAGTACTTC. The encoded protein is CASSPRDRAFEQYF. This chain connects TRBV7-9 to TRBJ2-7; 9 bases line up with TRBD1. Germline V lookup: CDR1 SEHNR, CDR2 FQNEAQ (reference sequence). The length of the CDR3 is 14 residues. Losses at the gene ends were 5 bases for V and 6 bases for J; bases not matched to a gene: 8.

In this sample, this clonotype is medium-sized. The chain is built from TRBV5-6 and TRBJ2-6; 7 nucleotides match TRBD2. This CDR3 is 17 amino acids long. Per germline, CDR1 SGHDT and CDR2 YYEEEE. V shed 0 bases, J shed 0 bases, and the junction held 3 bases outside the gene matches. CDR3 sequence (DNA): TGTGCCAGCAGCTTGGGGGGGGGGAGCTCTGGGGCCAACGTCCTGACTTTC. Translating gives CASSLGGGSSGANVLTF.

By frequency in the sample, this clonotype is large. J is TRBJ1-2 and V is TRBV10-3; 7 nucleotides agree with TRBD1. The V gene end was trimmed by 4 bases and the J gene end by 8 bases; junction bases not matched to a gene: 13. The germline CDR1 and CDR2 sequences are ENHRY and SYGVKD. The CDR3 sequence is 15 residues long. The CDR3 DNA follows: TGTGCCATCAGTGGCGCCACACAGGGGAGAGGCGGCTACACCTTC. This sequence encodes CAISGATQGRGGYTF.

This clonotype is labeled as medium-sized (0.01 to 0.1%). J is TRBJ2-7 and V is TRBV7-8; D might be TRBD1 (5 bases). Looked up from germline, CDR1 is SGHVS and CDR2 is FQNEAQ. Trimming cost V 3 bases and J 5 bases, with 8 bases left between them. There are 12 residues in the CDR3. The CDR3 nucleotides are TGTGCCAGCAGCTTCTCAGGGCACGAGCAGTACTTC. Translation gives CASSFSGHEQYF.

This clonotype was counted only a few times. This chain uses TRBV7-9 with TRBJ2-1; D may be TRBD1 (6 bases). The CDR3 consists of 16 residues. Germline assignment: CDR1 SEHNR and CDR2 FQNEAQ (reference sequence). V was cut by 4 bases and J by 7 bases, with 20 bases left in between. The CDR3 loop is CASSYEGQVRGNEQFF. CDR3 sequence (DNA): TGTGCCAGCAGCTATGAAGGGCAAGTGAGGGGGAATGAGCAGTTCTTC.

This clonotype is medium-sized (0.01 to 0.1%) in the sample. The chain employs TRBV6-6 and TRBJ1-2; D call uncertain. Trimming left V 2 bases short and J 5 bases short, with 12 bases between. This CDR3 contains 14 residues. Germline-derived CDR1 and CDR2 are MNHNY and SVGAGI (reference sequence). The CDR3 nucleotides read TGTGCCAGCAGTTACCGGCCGGGAAAGTATGGCTACACCTTC. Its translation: CASSYRPGKYGYTF.

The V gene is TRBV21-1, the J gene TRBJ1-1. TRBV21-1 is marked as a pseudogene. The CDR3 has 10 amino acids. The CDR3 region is CASSKRRAFF. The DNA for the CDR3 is TGTGCCAGCAGCAAACGTAGGGCTTTCTTT.

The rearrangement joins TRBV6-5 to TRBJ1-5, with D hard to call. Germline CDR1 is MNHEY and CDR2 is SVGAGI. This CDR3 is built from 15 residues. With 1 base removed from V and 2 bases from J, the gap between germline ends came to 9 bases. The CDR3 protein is CASSYWADGNQPQHF. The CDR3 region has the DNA TGTGCCAGCAGTTACTGGGCGGACGGCAATCAGCCCCAGCATTTT.

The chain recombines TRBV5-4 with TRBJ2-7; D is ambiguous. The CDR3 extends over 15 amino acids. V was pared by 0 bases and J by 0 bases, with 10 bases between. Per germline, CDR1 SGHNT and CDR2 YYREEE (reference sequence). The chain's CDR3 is CASSLDPGGSYEQYF. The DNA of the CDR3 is TGTGCCAGCAGCTTGGACCCCGGCGGCTCCTACGAGCAGTACTTC.

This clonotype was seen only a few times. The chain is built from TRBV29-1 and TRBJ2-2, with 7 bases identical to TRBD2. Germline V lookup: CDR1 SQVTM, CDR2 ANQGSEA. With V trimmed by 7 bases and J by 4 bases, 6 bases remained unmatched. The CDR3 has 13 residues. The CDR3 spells CSGLGGITGELFF. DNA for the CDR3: TGCAGCGGATTGGGGGGGATCACCGGGGAGCTGTTTTTT.

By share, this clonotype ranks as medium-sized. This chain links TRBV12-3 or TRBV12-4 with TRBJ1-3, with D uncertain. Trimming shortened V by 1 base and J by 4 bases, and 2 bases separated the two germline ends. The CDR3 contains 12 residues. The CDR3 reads CASSLGGNTIYF. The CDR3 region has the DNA TGTGCCAGCAGTTTAGGAGGAAACACCATATATTTT.

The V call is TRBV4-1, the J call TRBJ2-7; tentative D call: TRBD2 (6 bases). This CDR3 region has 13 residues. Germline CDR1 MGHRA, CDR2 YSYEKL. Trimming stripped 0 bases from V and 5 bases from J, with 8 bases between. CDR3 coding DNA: TGCGCCAGCAGCCAAGAAGGAGGGAACGAGCAGTACTTC. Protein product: CASSQEGGNEQYF.

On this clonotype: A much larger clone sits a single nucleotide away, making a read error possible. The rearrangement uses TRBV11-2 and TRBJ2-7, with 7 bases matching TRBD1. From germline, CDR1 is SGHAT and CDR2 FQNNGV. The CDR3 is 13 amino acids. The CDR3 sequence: CASSSNRGYEKYF. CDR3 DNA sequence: TGTGCCAGCAGCTCGAACAGGGGTTACGAGAAGTACTTC.

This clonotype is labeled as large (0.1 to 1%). The CDR3 bases are TGTGCCAGTAGTATGTGGGAGCAGCCCCAGCATTTT. Amino acid sequence: CASSMWEQPQHF. This chain uses TRBV19 with TRBJ1-5; D remains unclear. The V gene's germline CDR1 is LNHDA and CDR2 SQIVND (reference sequence). Trimming pared 3 bases from V and 7 bases from J, leaving 7 bases between. CDR3 length: 12 amino acids.

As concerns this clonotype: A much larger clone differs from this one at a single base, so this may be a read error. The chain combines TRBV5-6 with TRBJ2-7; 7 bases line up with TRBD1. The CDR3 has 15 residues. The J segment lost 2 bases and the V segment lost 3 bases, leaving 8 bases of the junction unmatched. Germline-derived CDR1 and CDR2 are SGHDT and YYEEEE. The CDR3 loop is CASSSATGAPYEQYF. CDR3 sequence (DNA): TGTGCCAGCAGCTCGGCTACAGGGGCTCCCTACGAGCAGTACTTC. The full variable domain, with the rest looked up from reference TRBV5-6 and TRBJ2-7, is DAGVTQSPTHLIKTRGQQVTLRCSPKSGHDTVSWYQQALGQGPQFIFQYYEEEERQRGNFPDRFSGHQFPNYSSELNVNALLLGDSALYLCASSSATGAPYEQYFGPGTRLTVT.

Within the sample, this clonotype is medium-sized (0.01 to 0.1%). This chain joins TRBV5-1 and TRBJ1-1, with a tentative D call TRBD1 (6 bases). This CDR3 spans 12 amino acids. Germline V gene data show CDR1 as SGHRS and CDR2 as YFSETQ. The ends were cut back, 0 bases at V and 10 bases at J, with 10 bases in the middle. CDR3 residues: CASSLGGGRAFF. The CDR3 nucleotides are TGCGCCAGCAGCTTGGGGGGGGGGCGAGCTTTCTTT. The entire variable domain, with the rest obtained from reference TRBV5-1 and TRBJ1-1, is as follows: KAGVTQTPRYLIKTRGQQVTLSCSPISGHRSVSWYQQTPGQGLQFLFEYFSETQRNKGNFPGRFSGRQFSNSRSEMNVSTLELGDSALYLCASSLGGGRAFFGQGTRLTVV.

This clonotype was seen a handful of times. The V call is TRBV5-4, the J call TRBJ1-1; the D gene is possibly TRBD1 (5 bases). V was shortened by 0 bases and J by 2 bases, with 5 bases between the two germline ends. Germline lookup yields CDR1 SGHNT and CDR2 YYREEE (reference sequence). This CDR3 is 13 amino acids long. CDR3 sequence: CASSLGTNTEAFF. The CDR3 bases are TGTGCCAGCAGCTTGGGGACAAACACTGAAGCTTTCTTT.

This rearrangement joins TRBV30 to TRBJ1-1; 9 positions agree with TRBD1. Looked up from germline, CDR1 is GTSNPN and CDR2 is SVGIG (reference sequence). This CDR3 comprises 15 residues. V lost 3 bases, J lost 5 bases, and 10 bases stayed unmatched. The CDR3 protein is CAWSPPTGGETEAFF. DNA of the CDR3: TGTGCCTGGAGCCCACCCACAGGGGGCGAAACTGAAGCTTTCTTT.

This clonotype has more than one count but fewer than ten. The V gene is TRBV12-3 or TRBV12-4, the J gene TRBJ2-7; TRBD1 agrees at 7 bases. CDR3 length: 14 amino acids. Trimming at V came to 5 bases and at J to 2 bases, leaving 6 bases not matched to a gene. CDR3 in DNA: TGTGCCAGCAGTCAAGGGGGCTCCCCCTACGAGCAGTACTTC. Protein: CASSQGGSPYEQYF.

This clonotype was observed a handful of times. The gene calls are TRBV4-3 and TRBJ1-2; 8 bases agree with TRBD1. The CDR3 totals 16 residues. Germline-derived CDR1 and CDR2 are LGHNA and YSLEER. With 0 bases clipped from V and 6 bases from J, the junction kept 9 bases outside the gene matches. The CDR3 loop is CASSQEVGQGKDGYTF. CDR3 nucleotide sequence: TGCGCCAGCAGCCAAGAGGTTGGACAGGGTAAGGATGGCTACACCTTC.

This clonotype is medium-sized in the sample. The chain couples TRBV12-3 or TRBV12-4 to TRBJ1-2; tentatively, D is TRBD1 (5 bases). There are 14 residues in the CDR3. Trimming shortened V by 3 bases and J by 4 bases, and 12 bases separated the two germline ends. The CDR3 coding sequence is TGTGCCAGCAGTTTGACCGGGACGGCCTATGGCTACACCTTC. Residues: CASSLTGTAYGYTF.

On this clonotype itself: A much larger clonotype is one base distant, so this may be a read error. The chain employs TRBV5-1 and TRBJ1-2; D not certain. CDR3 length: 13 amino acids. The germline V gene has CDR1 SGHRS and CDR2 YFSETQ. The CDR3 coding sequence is TGCGCCAGCAGCTTGCCCCCCCTCGGTGGCCACACCTTC. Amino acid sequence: CASSLPPLGGHTF.

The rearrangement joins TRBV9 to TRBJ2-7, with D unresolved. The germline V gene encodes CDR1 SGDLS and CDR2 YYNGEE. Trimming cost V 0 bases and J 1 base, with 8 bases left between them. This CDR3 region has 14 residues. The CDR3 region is CASSVEGGSYEQYF. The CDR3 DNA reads TGTGCCAGCAGCGTAGAGGGCGGATCCTACGAGCAGTACTTC.

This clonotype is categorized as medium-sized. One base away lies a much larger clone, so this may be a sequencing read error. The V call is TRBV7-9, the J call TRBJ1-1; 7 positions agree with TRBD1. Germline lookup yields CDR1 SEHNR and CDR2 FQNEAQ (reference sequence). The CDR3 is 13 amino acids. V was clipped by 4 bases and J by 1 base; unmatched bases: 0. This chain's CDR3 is CASSWDRNTEAFF. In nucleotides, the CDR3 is TGTGCCAGCAGCTGGGACAGGAACACTGAAGCTTTCTTT. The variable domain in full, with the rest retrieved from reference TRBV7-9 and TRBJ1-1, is DTGVSQNPRHKITKRGQNVTFRCDPISEHNRLYWYRQTLGQGPEFLTYFQNEAQLEKSRLLSDRFSAERPKGSFSTLEIQRTEQGDSAMYLCASSWDRNTEAFFGQGTRLTVV.